This TCR beta chain was retrieved from a study of Graves' ophthalmopathy and Graves' hyperthyroidism. Study summary: Hyperthyroidism counted as stable given no ophthalmopathy within 18 months of follow-up. Findings of the study overall: The model forecast ophthalmopathy progression, reaching 60% to 71% sensitivity and about 75% specificity.

Hyperthyroidism patients were newly diagnosed, ill under 2 months, and aged 18 to 65 years. Among the exclusions were patients with other autoimmune diseases, uncontrolled infections, pregnancy or lactation. RNA transcripts served as template for amplifying TCR beta CDR3 sequences. First-round RT-PCR used HTBI primers; second-round multiplex PCR followed. TCRdb processed the multiplex PCR reads anew with MiXCR; each CDR3 protein has one entry. In the table there are around 1,000,000 distinct CDR3 sequences, 36% of which are singletons. Germline CDR1 and CDR2: SQVTM and ANQGSEA. V was clipped by 4 bases and J by 1 base; unmatched bases: 3. The CDR3 is 13 residues long. This clonotype was observed a single time. The antigen is not known.

The TCR originated in an adult man with Graves' hyperthyroidism. Sequencing was done on a sample of peripheral blood or thyroid tissue (not recorded which). The chain employs TRBV29-1 and TRBJ1-1; 7 nucleotides align to TRBD1. The CDR3 loop reads CSVVRGQNTEAFF. CDR3 nucleotides: TGCAGCGTTGTGAGGGGGCAGAACACTGAAGCTTTCTTT.